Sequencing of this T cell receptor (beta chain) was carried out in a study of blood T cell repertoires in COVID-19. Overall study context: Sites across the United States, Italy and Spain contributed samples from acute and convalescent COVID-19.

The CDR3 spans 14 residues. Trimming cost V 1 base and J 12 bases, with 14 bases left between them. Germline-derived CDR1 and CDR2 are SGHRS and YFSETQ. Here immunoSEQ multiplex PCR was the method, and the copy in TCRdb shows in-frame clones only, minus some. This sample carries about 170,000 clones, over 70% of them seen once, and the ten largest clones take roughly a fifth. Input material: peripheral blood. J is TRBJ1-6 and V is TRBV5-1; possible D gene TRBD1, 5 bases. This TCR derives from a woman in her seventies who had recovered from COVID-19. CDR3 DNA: TGCGCCAGCAGCTTGTCCAGGGAAAGTTTACCCCTCCACTTT. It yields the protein CASSLSRESLPLHF.